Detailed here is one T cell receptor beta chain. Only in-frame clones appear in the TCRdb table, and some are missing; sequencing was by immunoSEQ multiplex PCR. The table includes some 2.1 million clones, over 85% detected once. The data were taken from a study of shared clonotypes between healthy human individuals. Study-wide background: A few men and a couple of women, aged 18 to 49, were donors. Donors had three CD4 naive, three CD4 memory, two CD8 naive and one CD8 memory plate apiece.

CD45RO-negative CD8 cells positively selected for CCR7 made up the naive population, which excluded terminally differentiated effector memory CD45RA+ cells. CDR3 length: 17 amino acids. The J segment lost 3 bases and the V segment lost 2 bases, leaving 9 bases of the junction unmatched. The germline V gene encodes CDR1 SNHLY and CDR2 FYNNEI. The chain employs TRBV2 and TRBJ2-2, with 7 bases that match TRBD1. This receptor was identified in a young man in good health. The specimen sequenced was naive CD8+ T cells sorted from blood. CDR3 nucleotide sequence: TGTGCCAGCAGTGAACAGGGGGAAACGGTTTACACCGGGGAGCTGTTTTTT. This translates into CASSEQGETVYTGELFF. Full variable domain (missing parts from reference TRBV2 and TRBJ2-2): EPEVTQTPSHQVTQMGQEVILRCVPISNHLYFYWYRQILGQKVEFLVSFYNNEISEKSEIFDDQFSVERPDGSNFTLKIRSTKLEDSAMYFCASSEQGETVYTGELFFGEGSRLTVL.